These 25 T cell receptor beta chains share one sample of origin, sequenced in a study of T cell changes during pregnancy in multiple sclerosis. Assay used: immunoSEQ multiplex PCR; TCRdb lists only in-frame clones, some missing. The profile shows about 28,000 clones, about 92% of them singletons. Sequenced material: CD4+ T cells from peripheral blood mononuclear cells, taken after pregnancy. Source of these receptors: a female donor with multiple sclerosis, enrolled in a pregnancy study.

The rearrangement uses TRBV5-6 and TRBJ1-5, with TRBD1 matching over 7 bases. The CDR3 covers 16 residues. Germline loops: CDR1 SGHDT, CDR2 YYEEEE. Trimming cost V 1 base and J 2 bases; bases outside gene matches: 6. CDR3 sequence reads: CASSLLGQGGNQPQHF. The CDR3 DNA sequence: TGTGCCAGCAGCTTGTTGGGGCAGGGGGGCAATCAGCCCCAGCATTTT.

The genes are TRBV19 and TRBJ2-5; 10 nucleotides align to TRBD2. The germline V gene has CDR1 LNHDA and CDR2 SQIVND (reference sequence). The CDR3 spans 16 residues. The V gene end was trimmed by 7 bases and the J gene end by 5 bases; junction bases not matched to a gene: 13. The CDR3: CASIIRSGGIGETQYF. For the CDR3, the DNA is TGTGCCAGTATCATACGTAGCGGGGGGATAGGGGAGACCCAGTACTTC.

The chain is built from TRBV12-5 and TRBJ1-1; the match to TRBD1 covers 8 bases. The CDR3 runs 18 residues. V dropped 5 bases and J dropped 0; count of bases not matched to a gene: 14. CDR1 is LGHNT and CDR2 is FRNRAP in the germline V gene. CDR3 region: CASGDSGRGLIMNTEAFF. CDR3 nucleotides: TGTGCTAGTGGTGACTCGGGCAGGGGGCTCATTATGAACACTGAAGCTTTCTTT.

The J gene is TRBJ2-1, the V gene TRBV19; 12 bases map to TRBD2. V shed 6 bases and J 8 bases; nucleotides not matched to a gene: 8. Germline V CDR1 and CDR2: LNHDA, SQIVND (reference sequence). The CDR3 totals 15 residues. The CDR3 DNA reads TGTGCCAGTAGCGACCCTAGCGGGGGGGCTTATGAGCAGTTCTTC. Its translation: CASSDPSGGAYEQFF.

V usage is TRBV28 and J usage is TRBJ2-7; D unclear. Trimming left V 4 bases short and J 0 bases short, with 7 bases between. Germline V gene data show CDR1 as MDHEN and CDR2 as SYDVKM. CDR3 length: 13 amino acids. The CDR3 region has the DNA TGTGCCAGCAGTTCCAGGAACTCCTACGAGCAGTACTTC. Translated: CASSSRNSYEQYF.

This clone has just a few counts. The rearrangement links TRBV25-1 to TRBJ1-2, with TRBD1 matching 7 bases. Per the germline V gene, CDR1 is MGHDK and CDR2 is SYGVNS. CDR3 size: 15 residues. The V gene end was trimmed by 5 bases and the J gene end by 8 bases; junction bases not matched to a gene: 14. The CDR3 sequence is CASSNTGASSGGYTF. The CDR3 DNA follows: TGTGCCAGCAGTAACACAGGGGCCTCCTCGGGGGGCTACACCTTC.

This chain uses TRBV2 with TRBJ2-7; D not certain. The germline V and J ends were trimmed by 6 bases and 6 bases, with 12 bases remaining between them. Germline lookup yields CDR1 SNHLY and CDR2 FYNNEI. The CDR3 totals 12 residues. CDR3 residues: CASRLFGSEQYF. In nucleotides, the CDR3 is TGTGCCAGCAGGCTCTTTGGCAGCGAGCAGTACTTC.

The J gene is TRBJ1-5, the V gene TRBV27; D is uncertain. Germline CDR1 MNHEY, CDR2 SMNVEV (reference sequence). CDR3 length equals 12 residues. Trimming cost V 2 bases and J 4 bases, with 3 bases left between them. The CDR3 nucleotides are TGTGCCAGCAGTTTACCTAATCAGCCCCAGCATTTT. This sequence encodes CASSLPNQPQHF.

V usage is TRBV7-7 and J usage is TRBJ2-2; perhaps TRBD1 as D (6 bases). CDR3 length: 15 residues. Trimming shortened V by 5 bases and J by 4 bases, and 14 bases separated the two germline ends. Germline loops: CDR1 SSHAT, CDR2 FNYEAQ (reference sequence). CDR3 in DNA: TGTGCCAGCAGCGCTCGGACAGTGGGCACCGGGGAGCTGTTTTTT. Its protein product is CASSARTVGTGELFF.

The rearrangement joins TRBV27 to TRBJ1-1, with D uncertain. The length of the CDR3 is 16 residues. The V gene's germline CDR1 is MNHEY and CDR2 SMNVEV (reference sequence). V was trimmed by 2 bases and J by 2 bases, leaving 15 bases between them. CDR3 sequence: CASSLGSAGGNTEAFF. The CDR3 DNA sequence: TGTGCCAGCAGTTTAGGTTCAGCGGGAGGTAACACTGAAGCTTTCTTT.

The V and J genes are TRBV30 and TRBJ2-5; D is possibly TRBD2 (6 bases). The CDR3 consists of 12 residues. With 6 bases removed from V and 4 bases from J, the gap between germline ends came to 12 bases. Germline CDR1 is GTSNPN and CDR2 is SVGIG (reference sequence). The CDR3 is CACQGGGETQYF. The CDR3 coding sequence is TGTGCCTGCCAGGGAGGTGGAGAGACCCAGTACTTC.

This chain uses TRBV7-8 with TRBJ1-1; D not certain. The CDR3 length is 14 residues. Germline V CDR1 and CDR2: SGHVS, FQNEAQ. Trimming pared 5 bases from V and 1 base from J, leaving 11 bases between. CDR3 coding DNA: TGTGCCAGCAGCCCAGCCAGGTCGAACACTGAAGCTTTCTTT. This codes for CASSPARSNTEAFF.

This clone was seen only once. This chain links TRBV6-1 with TRBJ1-1; 7 bases are shared with TRBD1. V shed 4 bases and J 0 bases; nucleotides not matched to a gene: 2. Germline loops: CDR1 MNHNS, CDR2 SASEGT. The CDR3 length is 14 residues. CDR3 in DNA: TGTGCCAGCAGTGTGACAGGGATGAACACTGAAGCTTTCTTT. This gives the protein CASSVTGMNTEAFF.

The gene calls are TRBV2 and TRBJ2-1; D call uncertain. The germline gives CDR1 SNHLY, CDR2 FYNNEI. The V end was cut by 3 bases, the J end by 0 bases, with 6 bases between. CDR3 length: 14 residues. CDR3 DNA sequence: TGTGCCAGCAGTGACAGAAGCTCCTACAATGAGCAGTTCTTC. Translating gives CASSDRSSYNEQFF.

The chain has TRBV19 and TRBJ1-3; TRBD1 agrees at 8 bases. The CDR3 length is 15 residues. Germline CDR1 reads LNHDA; CDR2 reads SQIVND (reference sequence). V shed 3 bases and J 2 bases; nucleotides not matched to a gene: 3. For the CDR3, the DNA is TGTGCCAGTAGTATTCAGGGGGCGCCTGGAAACACCATATATTTT. It specifies CASSIQGAPGNTIYF.

This chain connects TRBV10-3 to TRBJ2-2; the D gene is possibly TRBD2 (7 bases). V was shortened by 8 bases and J by 7 bases, with 20 bases between the two germline ends. The CDR3 extends over 15 amino acids. The germline gives CDR1 ENHRY, CDR2 SYGVKD. CDR3 amino acids: CAIRRGGEQGGELFF. The CDR3, as DNA: TGTGCCATCCGAAGGGGGGGAGAGCAGGGCGGGGAGCTGTTTTTT.

V usage is TRBV5-1 and J usage is TRBJ1-4; D call uncertain. Germline loops: CDR1 SGHRS, CDR2 YFSETQ. There are 14 residues in the CDR3. V was clipped by 0 bases and J by 15 bases, with 18 bases between them. CDR3 protein: CASSLDEPSRVLFF. Written as DNA, the CDR3 is TGCGCCAGCAGCTTGGATGAGCCTTCGCGGGTCTTGTTTTTT.

The genes are TRBV19 and TRBJ1-5, with 7 positions matching TRBD1. J lost 4 bases, V lost 7 bases, and 7 bases had no gene match. CDR1 is LNHDA, CDR2 SQIVND, per germline (reference sequence). This CDR3 is built from 14 residues. CDR3 amino acids: CASTHDRVNQPQHF. In DNA form, the CDR3 reads TGTGCCAGTACTCACGACAGGGTGAATCAGCCCCAGCATTTT. The full variable domain, in which reference TRBV19 and TRBJ1-5 provide the parts outside the CDR3, is DGGITQSPKYLFRKEGQNVTLSCEQNLNHDAMYWYRQDPGQGLRLIYYSQIVNDFQKGDIAEGYSVSREKKESFPLTVTSAQKNPTAFYLCASTHDRVNQPQHFGDGTRLSIL.

This clone was counted once. The chain uses TRBV5-6 and TRBJ2-1, with 10 positions matching TRBD2. The germline gives CDR1 SGHDT, CDR2 YYEEEE. Unmatched junction bases numbered 7, after V lost 0 bases and J lost 7 bases. CDR3 length: 16 amino acids. Here the CDR3 reads CASSLGGAGGYNEQFF. The CDR3 DNA is TGTGCCAGCAGCTTGGGAGGAGCGGGAGGGTATAATGAGCAGTTCTTC. Drawing the rest from reference TRBV5-6 and TRBJ2-1, the complete variable domain is DAGVTQSPTHLIKTRGQQVTLRCSPKSGHDTVSWYQQALGQGPQFIFQYYEEEERQRGNFPDRFSGHQFPNYSSELNVNALLLGDSALYLCASSLGGAGGYNEQFFGPGTRLTVL.

V usage is TRBV30 and J usage is TRBJ1-2; weak D call: TRBD1 (6 bases). The germline V gene has CDR1 GTSNPN and CDR2 SVGIG (reference sequence). CDR3 length: 14 amino acids. V lost 3 bases and J lost 4, with 15 bases in between. CDR3: CAWSRDTESYGYTF. CDR3 sequence (DNA): TGTGCCTGGAGCCGGGACACAGAGTCCTATGGCTACACCTTC. Variable domain in full (rest from reference TRBV30 and TRBJ1-2): SQTIHQWPATLVQPVGSPLSLECTVEGTSNPNLYWYRQAAGRGLQLLFYSVGIGQISSEVPQNLSASRPQDRQFILSSKKLLLSDSGFYLCAWSRDTESYGYTFGSGTRLTVV.

The chain couples TRBV6-5 to TRBJ2-3, with 8 nucleotides matching TRBD1. Germline CDR1 MNHEY, CDR2 SVGAGI. Losses at the gene ends were 3 bases for V and 6 bases for J; bases not matched to a gene: 8. The CDR3 has 15 residues. The CDR3 spells CASSYGQGSSDTQYF. In nucleotides, the CDR3 is TGTGCCAGCAGTTATGGACAGGGTTCATCCGATACGCAGTATTTT.

The count of this clone is one. V is TRBV30 and J is TRBJ2-7; 8 nucleotides align to TRBD1. This CDR3 has 12 residues. Looked up from germline, CDR1 is GTSNPN and CDR2 is SVGIG (reference sequence). The ends lost 4 bases at V and 3 bases at J; junction bases unmatched: 2. Here the CDR3 DNA reads TGTGCCTGGAACAGGGGGAACTACGAGCAGTACTTC. Its protein product is CAWNRGNYEQYF.

The chain uses TRBV5-4 and TRBJ2-1; D ambiguous. V gave up 2 bases and J gave up 8 bases, with 17 bases separating them. CDR3 length equals 15 residues. The V gene's germline CDR1 is SGHNT and CDR2 YYREEE (reference sequence). The CDR3 DNA sequence: TGTGCCAGCAGCTTAAGTATAATGTCAGGCGATGAGCAGTTCTTC. Protein product: CASSLSIMSGDEQFF.

The rearrangement uses TRBV7-2 and TRBJ2-2; D may be TRBD1 (6 bases). Germline V CDR1 and CDR2: SGHTA, FQGNSA. There are 17 residues in the CDR3. Trimming took 2 bases from V and 8 from J, leaving 21 bases between them. The CDR3 coding sequence is TGTGCCAGCAGCTTATCTCAGATGCTGGGGGCCGCAGGGGAGCTGTTTTTT. Translated, it gives CASSLSQMLGAAGELFF.

The chain recombines TRBV11-2 with TRBJ2-5; tentative D call: TRBD1 (7 bases). This CDR3 is 15 amino acids long. V gave up 4 bases and J gave up 4 bases, with 16 bases separating them. Germline V gene lookup returns CDR1 SGHAT and CDR2 FQNNGV. CDR3 in DNA: TGTGCCAGCAGCTCCTTGACAGGGCGGGGAGAGACCCAGTACTTC. Its protein product is CASSSLTGRGETQYF.